The 9 T cell receptor beta chains below come from one sample, sequenced in a study of PD-L1 blockade in urothelial cancer. TCRdb keeps only in-frame clones here, not all; method: immunoSEQ multiplex PCR. Of about 74,000 clones in the sample, 80% to 90% were seen once. Material: PBMCs, obtained around atezolizumab (anti-PD-L1) treatment. Every receptor here comes from a man between 65 and 79 years old with urothelial cancer.

This clone was observed once. DNA for the CDR3: TGTGCCAGCTCCCCCGGGGGGAGAGTTCACAATGAGCAGTTCTTC. Its protein is CASSPGGRVHNEQFF. J is TRBJ2-1 and V is TRBV21-1; no check of the table's D call, TRBD2, against the DNA was made. TRBV21-1 is a pseudogene locus. This CDR3 is 15 amino acids long.

This chain joins TRBV6-6 and TRBJ1-4, with D possibly matching TRBD1 (6 bases). Germline loops: CDR1 MNHNY, CDR2 SVGAGI (reference sequence). The length of the CDR3 is 14 residues. The germline V and J ends were trimmed by 2 bases and 8 bases, with 12 bases remaining between them. CDR3 amino acids: CASSYEGVTEKLFF. Here the CDR3 DNA reads TGTGCCAGCAGTTACGAGGGGGTGACGGAAAAACTGTTTTTT.

The V gene is TRBV19, the J gene TRBJ2-7, with D perhaps matching TRBD1 (5 bases). V was trimmed by 1 base and J by 4 bases, leaving 11 bases between them. CDR1 LNHDA and CDR2 SQIVND come from the germline V gene (reference sequence). This CDR3 contains 14 residues. The CDR3 DNA follows: TGTGCCAGTAGTATAGCGGCAGGGCAGTACGAGCAGTACTTC. Its translation is CASSIAAGQYEQYF.

The chain combines TRBV19 with TRBJ2-5; D might be TRBD2 (5 bases). V was shortened by 5 bases and J by 4 bases, with 14 bases between the two germline ends. CDR1 is LNHDA, CDR2 SQIVND, per germline (reference sequence). The CDR3 sequence is 14 residues long. The CDR3 DNA follows: TGTGCCAGTAGTCCCCGGCGAGGGCTAGAGACCCAGTACTTC. It codes for CASSPRRGLETQYF.

About this clone: This specimen includes other DNA sequences encoding the same CDR3. V is TRBV25-1 and J is TRBJ1-4, with 8 bases aligning to TRBD1. There are 15 residues in the CDR3. The germline CDR1 and CDR2 sequences are MGHDK and SYGVNS. The junction had 2 bases not matched to a gene; V was cut back by 4 bases and J by 1 base. In nucleotides, the CDR3 is TGTGCCAGCAGTGGTGGACAGGGAACTAATGAAAAACTGTTTTTT. This translates into CASSGGQGTNEKLFF.

The chain is built from TRBV11-1 and TRBJ2-2; D possibly corresponds to TRBD2 (5 bases). CDR1 is SGHAT and CDR2 is FQDESV in the germline V gene (reference sequence). Deletions cut 4 bases from V and 5 bases from J, with 17 bases between. The CDR3 has 16 residues. CDR3 DNA: TGTGCCAGCAGCTCTGTACTGGGGAGTCTTACCGGGGAGCTGTTTTTT. Protein sequence: CASSSVLGSLTGELFF.

The CDR3 sequence is CASSSWTSGNTGELFF. The CDR3 DNA sequence: TGTGCCAGCAGCTCCTGGACTAGCGGAAACACCGGGGAGCTGTTTTTT. This chain joins TRBV7-9 and TRBJ2-2; the match to TRBD2 covers 10 bases. From germline, CDR1 is SEHNR and CDR2 FQNEAQ (reference sequence). This CDR3 spans 16 amino acids. V shed 4 bases and J 2 bases; nucleotides not matched to a gene: 4.

V gene TRBV7-7 combines with J gene TRBJ2-3, with 7 bases that match TRBD1. Germline CDR1 SSHAT, CDR2 FNYEAQ (reference sequence). Trimming at V came to 1 base and at J to 3 bases, leaving 7 bases not matched to a gene. The CDR3 is 16 residues long. This chain's CDR3 is CASSLGVRGSTDTQYF. CDR3 coding DNA: TGTGCCAGCAGCTTAGGAGTCAGGGGGTCGACAGATACGCAGTATTTT.

This clone was counted once. This sequence joins TRBV30 and TRBJ2-1; 7 bases are shared with TRBD2. CDR3 length equals 13 residues. Unmatched junction bases numbered 8, after V lost 3 bases and J lost 9 bases. Germline CDR1 reads GTSNPN; CDR2 reads SVGIG (reference sequence). CDR3 DNA: TGTGCCTGGAGCGTACTAGGGAGGGGTGAGCAGTTCTTC. Translating it yields CAWSVLGRGEQFF.